This T cell receptor beta chain was identified during a study of cytomegalovirus exposure and HLA in healthy donors (dated by TCRdb to between 2016 and 2019). General notes on the study: In an earlier analysis of roughly 590 of the donors, around 300 Gb of sequence data and 90 million to 130 million unique TCR beta sequences from about 179 million T cells were reported. An early release covering roughly 600 HLA-typed donors comprised 300 to 350 gigabases of sequencing data and 85 million to 100 million unique TCR sequences. Among the roughly 410 genotyped donors, approximately 77% belonged to the genetic ancestry cluster associated with self-reported Caucasian donors. The study aimed to test whether cataloging public T cell receptors could reveal signatures of past pathogen exposure. Using immunosequencing, the study profiled T cell repertoires from about 620 subjects and related those repertoires to cytomegalovirus serostatus. In addition to the first cohort of 500 to 850 subjects, a separate validation cohort of approximately 130 different subjects was used. The study combined high-throughput TCR immunosequencing, statistical association of individual TCRs with disease status, and machine learning to predict cytomegalovirus infection status. A later analysis re-analyzed previously published TCR beta repertoires from 666 donors and added high-resolution HLA genotyping to study TCR occurrence patterns. Rather than using new phenotypic data, the later analysis identified candidate immune exposures from TCR beta sequences and from how often those sequences occurred across donors. An earlier analysis of around 580 of the donors used high-throughput TCR beta sequencing to judge whether each TCR beta V gene segment behaved as functional or pseudogenic. Alongside the repertoire data, information on donor age, sex, ethnicity and CMV serostatus was compiled. Genome-wide SNP genotypes for about 65% of the roughly 670 donors were used in a later genetic analysis, which treated that subset as a discovery cohort. All discovery cohort repertoires had been generated using a single sequencing platform. Both class I and class II loci were covered by HLA typing, at four-digit resolution. The number of donors typed differed by locus, with 629-630 for A, B, C, DRB1 and DQB1, roughly 550 for DQA1, under 610 for DPA1, and some 440 for DPB1. Four or five DR-DQ haplotypes were treated as single units for association and clustering because of strong linkage in the cohort. Among almost 400 genotyped donors of the cohort, an average of around 240,000 unique TCR beta nucleotide sequences were sequenced per donor, roughly 20% of them non-productive. Summary of the overall study and its limitations: The classifier was reported to diagnose cytomegalovirus status with high specificity and sensitivity in both the original cohort and the validation cohort. It was suggested by the authors that the approach could potentially be generalized to other disease states and immunological phenotypes. Linkage disequilibrium might explain the correlated functional status among segregating V segments, but an unknown experimental factor could not be ruled out. In a later genetic analysis, a missense DCLRE1C variant was associated with V-gene and J-gene trimming of TCR beta chains, and the association was replicated in an independent cohort. When HLA alleles, especially DR and DQ, strongly co-occurred, attributing TCR associations to individual alleles was difficult. A later analysis found that most CMV-associated TCR beta chains appeared HLA-restricted, with HLA associations seemingly driven largely by CMV exposure. Most TCR sequences were observed very rarely across donors, whereas some public TCRs were present in many individuals. A total of around 150 TCR beta chains were listed by the study as associated with cytomegalovirus. Sequencing depth was assumed to be roughly uniform across donors in the presence/absence analyses, though that assumption may not hold. Broadly in line with IMGT annotations, most TCR beta V segments showed up in productive rearrangements about 87% or about 30% of the time in an earlier analysis of 587 of the donors. Because counts were too low, roughly 17 rarely observed V segments, including chromosome 9 orphons, were left out of the earlier analysis of a few hundred of the donors. A group of highly shared sequence variants was considered likely to be a technical artifact of the sequencing pipeline. In a later analysis, the rate of TCR association differed among HLA loci, with DRB1 alleles having the most associated TCRs and HLA-C alleles having the fewest. Only TCR beta chains were sequenced in this cohort, and the absence of alpha or paired-chain data limited detectable features. In a later analysis, around 15,000 TCR beta sequences were associated with specific HLA alleles at a false discovery rate of 0.05. For the cohort, immune exposure information was limited to CMV serostatus. According to a later genetic analysis, donors in an Asian-associated ancestry cluster had fewer N-insertions in productive TCRs than the approximately 690-donor mean. Because the 87-base-pair reads could not distinguish some IMGT-functional V segments, including TRBV6-2 and TRBV6-3, those segments were excluded. A further reported finding was that TCR beta sequences accurately predicted the HLA-A and HLA-B alleles for most subjects in the first cohort. A few of the identified cytomegalovirus-associated TCR beta chains were confirmed in vitro to be specific for cytomegalovirus antigens. HLA typing was unavailable for some donors at each locus, so association tests used only the typed subset. In a later analysis, several top co-occurrence clusters were reported to appear linked to parvovirus B19, influenza, CMV and Epstein-Barr virus. In a later analysis, HLA-associated TCR beta chains showed more clonal expansion and lower generation probabilities than non-associated chains that were equally common.

As to this clone: Its antigen remains unidentified. Within one base of it there is no much larger clone, and no base qualities were kept.

The cohort consisted of 670 or so healthy bone marrow donors. All cohort members were sampled while nominally healthy, although unrecorded immune exposures were likely present. The donor tested CMV seropositive, placing the donor among the approximately 290 seropositive members of the cohort. Each donor provided a peripheral blood sample, and peripheral blood mononuclear cells were used for TCR beta sequencing. Genomic DNA extraction from the blood cell samples was performed with the Qiagen DNeasy Blood Extraction Kit. The germline V and J ends show losses of 5 bases and 0 bases respectively, and no gene match explains 4 bases of the junction. Taken from the germline V gene (reference sequence), the CDR1 and CDR2 loops are MNHNY and SVGAGI. The CDR3, from cysteine to phenylalanine, totals 15 residues. Just CDR3 DNA is preserved here, 45 bases in frame from base 1. Libraries were constructed by the immunoSEQ multiplex PCR assay. The multiplex PCR relied on a mix of 60 forward primers for TCR Vbeta segments and 13 reverse primers for TCR Jbeta segments. The CDR3 region of rearranged TCR beta genes was amplified from genomic DNA by a multiplex PCR assay. On the Illumina HiSeq System, the amplified TCR beta libraries were sequenced as 87-base-pair reads. On the authors' methods: A later analysis counted approximately 84 million unique TCR beta chains across the 700 or so repertoires, and some 12 million of these chains were shared by at least two donors. A nearest-neighbor algorithm error-corrected the raw reads and collapsed the reads into unique sequences, merging closely related sequences to remove PCR and sequencing errors. CDR3 sequences were aligned to IMGT reference sequences to assign V, D and J gene segments. For a sequence to be retained, at least a six-nucleotide match to both a V gene segment and a J gene segment was required. Rearrangements were classified as productive when the CDR3 lacked stop codons and remained in frame with V and J, and all other rearrangements were classified as non-productive. CDR3 was defined according to IMGT convention as the region running from the second conserved V-encoded cysteine to the conserved J-encoded phenylalanine. The earlier analysis of 587 of the donors excluded any sequence lacking an unambiguous match to a single V gene segment. In an earlier analysis of several hundred of the donors, V segments were called functional above 56.7% productive rearrangements and were called segregating when the between-donor standard deviation exceeded 5%. To diagnose cytomegalovirus status from the catalog of TCR beta chain sequences, a statistical classification framework was built. V and J gene assignment, in a later analysis, came from comparing TCR nucleotide sequences with IMGT/GENE-DB human TR gene sequences. The TCRdist pipeline was used in a later analysis to assign CDR3 sequences and most-parsimonious VDJ recombination scenarios. In a later analysis, each TCR beta chain was defined by its CDR3 amino acid sequence together with its V-gene family, and reads lacking a unique V-gene family were excluded. In a later analysis, 450 to 600 highly shared, low-generation-probability nucleotide sequences were removed to address suspected cross-contamination and a sequencing artifact. For each public chain, a later analysis derived a clonal expansion index from normalized ranks of inferred template counts within each repertoire. In a later analysis, generation probabilities were computed using a VDJ recombination model fitted to out-of-frame rearrangements, and the results were checked against IGoR. A later analysis scored TCR-TCR, TCR-HLA and TCR-CMV co-occurrence with hypergeometric tests, applying a repertoire-size bias correction to TCR pairs. To estimate false discovery rates, a later analysis permuted the HLA or CMV assignments 20 times. In a later analysis, co-occurring TCRs were grouped using DBSCAN, with TCRdist sequence similarity added in when clustering inside HLA-allele-positive subsets. Repertoires with fewer than 30,000 or more than 120,000 public chains, plus five repertoires with anomalous nucleotide sharing, were excluded from co-occurrence clustering. This immuneACCESS table, as held by TCRdb, lists in-frame sequences with V and J called but not all clones. Of the missing ones, under half trace to an unresolved V gene in checked studies; the others have no known cause. The V and J calls and clone size come from that table; D and trimming were worked out from the DNA. Here the sample has 80,000 or so clones; 72% occur a single time. The biggest ten clones account for 4.9% of the sample.

The sample was PBMCs. The chain uses TRBV6-6 and TRBJ2-1, with TRBD2 matching 7 junction bases. This TCR derives from a man aged 55 to 69 in good health and CMV-seropositive. The nucleotide sequence reads as follows: TGTGCCAGCAGTCCCGGGGGGAACTCCTACAATGAGCAGTTCTTC. This encodes CASSPGGNSYNEQFF.